The following is a T cell receptor beta chain sequence with its context. Antigen unknown. This sample is part of a study of tumor-infiltrating lymphocytes in localized non-small cell lung cancer. Study as a whole: Tumor tissue and non-adjacent uninvolved lung came from each patient. Study results and limitations: No T-cell fraction difference was seen between IM1 and IM2 tumors. TCR sequencing covered a subset of patients with enough tissue.

The length of the CDR3 is 13 residues. With 5 bases removed from V and 0 bases from J, the gap between germline ends came to 7 bases. CDR1 is SGHTA and CDR2 is FQGTGA in the germline V gene. Libraries were prepared by immunoSEQ multiplex PCR; TCRdb keeps only in-frame clonotypes and omits some of them. The repertoire includes some 15,000 clones, roughly 82% of them detected once, and approximately 21% sits in the top ten. This chain links TRBV7-3 with TRBJ1-1, with D hard to call. What was sequenced was lung tumor tissue. The source of this sequence is a human donor with non-small cell lung cancer. The CDR3 region is CASSRNLNTEAFF. The CDR3 region has the DNA TGTGCCAGCAGCCGTAATCTGAACACTGAAGCTTTCTTT.